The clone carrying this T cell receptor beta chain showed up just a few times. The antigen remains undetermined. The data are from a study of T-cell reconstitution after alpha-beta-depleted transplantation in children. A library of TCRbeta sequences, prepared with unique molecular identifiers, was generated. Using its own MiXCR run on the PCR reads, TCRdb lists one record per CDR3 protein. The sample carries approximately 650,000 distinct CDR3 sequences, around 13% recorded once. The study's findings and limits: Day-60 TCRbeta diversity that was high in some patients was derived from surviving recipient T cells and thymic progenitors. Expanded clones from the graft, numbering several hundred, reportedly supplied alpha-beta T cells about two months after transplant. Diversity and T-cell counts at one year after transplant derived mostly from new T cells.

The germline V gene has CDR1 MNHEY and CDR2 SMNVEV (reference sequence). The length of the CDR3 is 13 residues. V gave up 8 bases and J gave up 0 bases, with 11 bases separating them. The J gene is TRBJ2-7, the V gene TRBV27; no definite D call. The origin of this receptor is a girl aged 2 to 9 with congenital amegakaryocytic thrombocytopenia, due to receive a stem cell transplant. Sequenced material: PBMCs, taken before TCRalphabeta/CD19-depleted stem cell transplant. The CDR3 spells CASRRPSSYEQYF. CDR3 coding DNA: TGTGCCAGCCGCCGCCCAAGCTCCTACGAGCAGTACTTC.